The clone carrying this T cell receptor beta chain has only one observation. The data belong to a study of T cell changes during pregnancy in multiple sclerosis. Data came from immunoSEQ multiplex PCR; TCRdb stores just in-frame clones and leaves some out. Of about 60,000 clones listed, about 91% were seen once; the top ten hold approximately 0.8%. This CDR3 has 15 amino acids. Looked up from germline, CDR1 is KGHSH and CDR2 is LQKENI. With 8 bases removed from V and 2 bases from J, the gap between germline ends came to 16 bases. Sequenced here: CD4+ T cells from peripheral blood mononuclear cells, sampled in the first trimester of pregnancy. The sequence derives from a female donor with multiple sclerosis, enrolled in a pregnancy study. This rearrangement joins TRBV18 to TRBJ1-3; unclear D gene. In DNA form, the CDR3 reads TGTGCCAGCCGCCCCGGGGTATGGGCTGGAAACACCATATATTTT. Encoded protein: CASRPGVWAGNTIYF.